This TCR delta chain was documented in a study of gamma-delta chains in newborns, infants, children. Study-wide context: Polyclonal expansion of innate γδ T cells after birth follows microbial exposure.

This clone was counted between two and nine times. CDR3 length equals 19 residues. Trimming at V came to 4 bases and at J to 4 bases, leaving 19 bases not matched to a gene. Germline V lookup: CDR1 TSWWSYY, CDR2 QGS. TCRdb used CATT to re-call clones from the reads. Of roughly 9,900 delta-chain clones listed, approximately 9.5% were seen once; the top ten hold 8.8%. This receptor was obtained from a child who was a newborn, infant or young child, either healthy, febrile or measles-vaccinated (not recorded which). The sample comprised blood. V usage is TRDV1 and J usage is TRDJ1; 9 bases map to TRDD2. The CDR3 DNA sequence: TGTGCTCTTGGGGGGCCTTCCTACCCTCAGGGTCACTGGGGCGATAAACTCATCTTT. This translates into CALGGPSYPQGHWGDKLIF.